This TCR beta chain was recorded in a study of PD-L1 blockade in urothelial cancer. Study background: About 85% of the roughly 29 patients were men whose urothelial cancer was bladder-origin. When blood samples were assessed, the median T cell count was some 150,000. Study findings and constraints: When measured at 3 weeks, tumor-associated blood clones expanded more in durable-benefit patients. Having blood TCR clonality under the median before treatment predicted better survival.

This CDR3 contains 16 residues. CDR1 is LNHNV and CDR2 is YYDKDF in the germline V gene (reference sequence). V was pared by 0 bases and J by 1 base, with 9 bases between. This sample's time point: peripheral blood 6 weeks after treatment start. Using immunoSEQ multiplex PCR, the repertoire was profiled, and TCRdb retains in-frame clones only, with some absent. There are 15,000 to 20,000 clones in the sample; about four fifths occur only once, and less than 2% lies in the top ten. With respect to this clone: Its antigen is undetermined.

The material was PBMCs, obtained around atezolizumab (anti-PD-L1) treatment. The V gene is TRBV15, the J gene TRBJ2-2; perhaps TRBD1 as D (5 bases). The clonotype was recovered from a man between 45 and 60 years old with urothelial cancer. The CDR3 coding sequence is TGTGCCACCAGCAGAGAGGGTCAGGGGAACACCGGGGAGCTGTTTTTT. Translation gives CATSREGQGNTGELFF.